This T cell receptor beta chain originates from a study of blood T cells in healthy people across ages. Russia was home to the donors, healthy Caucasian individuals aged about 6 to 90. Investigators took roughly 9.5 milliliters of peripheral blood from every donor. At least 6 million PBMCs were isolated per sample. With respect to this clonotype: Its cognate antigen is unknown.

J was trimmed by 8 bases and V by 3 bases; bases with no gene match: 11. Germline assignment: CDR1 SGHTA and CDR2 FQGNSA. The CDR3 has 16 amino acids. Together with a sample-barcoded 5' primer, a J-beta primer mix was included in a second PCR lasting roughly 6 to 12 cycles. TCRdb reprocessed the 5' RACE reads via MiXCR and lists one record per CDR3 protein. The sample lists around 1,000,000 distinct CDR3 sequences, roughly two fifths occurring once. Notes on the study in general: With age, beta diversity per million T cells declined roughly linearly, significantly by 35 to 40.

The V call is TRBV7-2, the J call TRBJ1-5, with 9 bases matching TRBD1. This receptor was taken from a young man in good health. The material sequenced was blood. The CDR3 DNA reads as TGTGCCAGCAGCTTTACAGGGGGCGCAGTCGGGGAGCCCCAGCATTTT. Residues: CASSFTGGAVGEPQHF. The complete variable domain, with remaining parts taken from reference TRBV7-2 and TRBJ1-5, reads GAGVSQSPSNKVTEKGKDVELRCDPISGHTALYWYRQSLGQGLEFLIYFQGNSAPDKSGLPSDRFSAERTGGSVSTLTIQRTQQEDSAVYLCASSFTGGAVGEPQHFGDGTRLSIL.